This record concerns one T cell receptor (beta chain) sequence. Its antigen is not known. This sample was taken from a study of T-cell memory formation after mild COVID-19. Findings and caveats of the study: Certain responding clones were present in pre-infection memory, suggesting participation of cross-reactive memory.

TCRdb reprocessed the 5' RACE reads via MiXCR and lists one record per CDR3 protein. The table includes under 200,000 distinct CDR3 sequences, around 30% detected once. The V end was cut by 0 bases, the J end by 11 bases, with 17 bases between. CDR3 length: 14 amino acids. The germline gives CDR1 LNHNV, CDR2 YYDKDF (reference sequence). The sequence was collected from an adult woman who had mild COVID-19 (a few samples of this study predate the infection). Cell type and time point are not known. The chain joins TRBV15 to TRBJ2-7, with D perhaps being TRBD1 or TRBD2 (5 bases each). What was sequenced was PBMCs or a T cell subset sorted from them (not recorded which). The CDR3 is CATSREYSGDPKYF. CDR3 DNA: TGTGCCACCAGCAGAGAGTATTCCGGGGACCCGAAGTACTTC.